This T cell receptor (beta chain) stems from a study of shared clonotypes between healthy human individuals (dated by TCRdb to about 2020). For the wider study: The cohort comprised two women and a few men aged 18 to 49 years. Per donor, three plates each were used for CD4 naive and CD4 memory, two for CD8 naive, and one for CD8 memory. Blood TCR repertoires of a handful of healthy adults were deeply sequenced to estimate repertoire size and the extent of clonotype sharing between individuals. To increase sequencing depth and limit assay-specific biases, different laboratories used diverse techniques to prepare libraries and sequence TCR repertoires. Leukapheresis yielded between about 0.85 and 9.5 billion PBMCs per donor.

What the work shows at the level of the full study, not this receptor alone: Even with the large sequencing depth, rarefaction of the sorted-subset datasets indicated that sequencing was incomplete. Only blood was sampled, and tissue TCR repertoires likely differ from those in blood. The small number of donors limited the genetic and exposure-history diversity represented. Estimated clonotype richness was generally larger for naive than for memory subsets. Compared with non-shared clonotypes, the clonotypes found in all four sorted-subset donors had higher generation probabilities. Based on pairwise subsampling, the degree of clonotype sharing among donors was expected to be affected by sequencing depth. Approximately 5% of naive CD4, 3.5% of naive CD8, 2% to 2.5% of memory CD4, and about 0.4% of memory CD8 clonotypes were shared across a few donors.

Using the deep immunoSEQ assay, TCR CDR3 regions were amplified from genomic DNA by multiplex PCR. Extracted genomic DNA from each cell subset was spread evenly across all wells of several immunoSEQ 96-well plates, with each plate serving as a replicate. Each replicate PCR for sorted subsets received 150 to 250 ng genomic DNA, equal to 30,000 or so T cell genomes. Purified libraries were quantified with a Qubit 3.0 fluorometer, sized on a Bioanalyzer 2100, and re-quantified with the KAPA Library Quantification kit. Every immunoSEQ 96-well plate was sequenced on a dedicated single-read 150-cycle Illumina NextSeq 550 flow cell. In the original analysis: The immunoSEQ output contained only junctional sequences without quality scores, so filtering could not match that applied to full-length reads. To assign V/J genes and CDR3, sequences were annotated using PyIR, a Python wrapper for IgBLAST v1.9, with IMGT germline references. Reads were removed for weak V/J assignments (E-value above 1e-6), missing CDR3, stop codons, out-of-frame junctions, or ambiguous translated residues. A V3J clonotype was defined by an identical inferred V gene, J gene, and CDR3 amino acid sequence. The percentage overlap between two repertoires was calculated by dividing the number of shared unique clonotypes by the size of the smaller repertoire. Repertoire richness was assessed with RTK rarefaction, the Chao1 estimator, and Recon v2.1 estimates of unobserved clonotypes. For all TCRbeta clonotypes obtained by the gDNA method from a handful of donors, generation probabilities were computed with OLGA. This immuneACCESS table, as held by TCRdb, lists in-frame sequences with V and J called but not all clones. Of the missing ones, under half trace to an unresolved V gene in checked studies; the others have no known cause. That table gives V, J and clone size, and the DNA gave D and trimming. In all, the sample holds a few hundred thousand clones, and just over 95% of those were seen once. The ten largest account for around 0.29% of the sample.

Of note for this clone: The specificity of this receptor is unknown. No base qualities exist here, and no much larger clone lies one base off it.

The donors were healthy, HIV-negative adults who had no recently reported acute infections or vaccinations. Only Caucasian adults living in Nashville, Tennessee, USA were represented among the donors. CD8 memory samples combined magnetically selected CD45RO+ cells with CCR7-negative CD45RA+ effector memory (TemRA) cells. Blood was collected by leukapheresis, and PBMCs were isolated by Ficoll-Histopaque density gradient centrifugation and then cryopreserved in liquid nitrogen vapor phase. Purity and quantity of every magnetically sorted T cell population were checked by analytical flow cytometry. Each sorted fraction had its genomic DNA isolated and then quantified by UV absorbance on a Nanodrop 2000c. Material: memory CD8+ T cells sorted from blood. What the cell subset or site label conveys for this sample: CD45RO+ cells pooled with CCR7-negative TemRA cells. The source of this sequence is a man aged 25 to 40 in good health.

The DNA is as follows: TGCGCCAGCAGCCCCCCGGGCAGGGGAGGGGGAGATACGCAGTATTTT. This codes for CASSPPGRGGGDTQYF. The chain is assembled from TRBV5-1 and TRBJ2-3; the D gene is perhaps TRBD2, on 7 matching bases. The trim is 4 bases for V and 5 bases for J, with a gap of 20 bases between the germline ends. CDR1 and CDR2, looked up from the germline V gene, are SGHRS and YFSETQ. The CDR3 covers 16 residues, taking in both the cysteine and the phenylalanine. Only the CDR3 DNA stays, 48 bases, in frame from base 1.